The clone carrying this TCR beta chain has just one count. Its antigen is still unknown. These data belong to a study of cytomegalovirus exposure and HLA in healthy donors. Study outcomes and limitations: According to reports, the classifier identified cytomegalovirus status with high specificity and sensitivity.

This CDR3 contains 13 residues. Trimming cost V 3 bases and J 1 base, with 9 bases left between them. Looked up from germline, CDR1 is GTSNPN and CDR2 is SVGIG (reference sequence). Participants comprised healthy donors of bone marrow. Amplification used 60 Vbeta primers and 13 Jbeta primers. Only in-frame clones appear in the TCRdb table, and some are missing; sequencing was by immunoSEQ multiplex PCR. The profile covers some 150,000 clones, with 70% to 80% appearing a single time and less than 2% taken by the ten largest. The sequencing input was PBMCs. This sequence was found in a female donor in good health and CMV-seropositive. This chain uses TRBV30 with TRBJ1-1, with D unclear. CDR3 in amino acids: CAWRWNRNTEAFF. The CDR3 region has the DNA TGTGCCTGGAGATGGAACAGGAACACTGAAGCTTTCTTT.